What follows are 19 T cell receptor beta chains derived from one specimen sequenced in a study of shared clonotypes between healthy human individuals. Using immunoSEQ multiplex PCR, the repertoire was profiled, and TCRdb retains in-frame clones only, with some absent. In the table there are fewer than 2.5 million clones, 80% to 95% of which are singletons. Sample: naive CD4+ T cells from PBMCs. The sample's subset: CD45RA+ positively selected. The receptors shown here come from a man younger than 35 in good health. Some clones in this sample may be carry-over from other donors' samples.

The chain has TRBV27 and TRBJ2-2; 9 bases map to TRBD2. Germline V gives CDR1 MNHEY, CDR2 SMNVEV (reference sequence). The CDR3 is 15 residues long. Germline trimming cut 3 bases from V and 5 bases from J; bases unmatched to any gene: 4. CDR3 nucleotide sequence: TGTGCCAGCAGTTTCTCTGCGGGAGGGACCGGGGAGCTGTTTTTT. Residues: CASSFSAGGTGELFF.

The chain couples TRBV28 to TRBJ2-7; maybe TRBD1 (6 bases). The length of the CDR3 is 14 residues. Germline V gives CDR1 MDHEN, CDR2 SYDVKM. V lost 4 bases and J 2 bases, leaving 12 bases between the germline ends. The CDR3 coding sequence is TGTGCCAGCAGTTGGATCGAGGGGGCCTACGAGCAGTACTTC. Its protein product is CASSWIEGAYEQYF.

CDR3: CASSSGLGGGTQYF. CDR3 bases: TGTGCCAGCAGCTCTGGGTTGGGAGGAGGGACCCAGTACTTC. The rearrangement joins TRBV28 to TRBJ2-5; D might be TRBD2 (6 bases). V was trimmed by 6 bases and J by 7 bases, leaving 18 bases between them. The germline gives CDR1 MDHEN, CDR2 SYDVKM. The CDR3 is 14 residues long.

The chain combines TRBV7-2 with TRBJ2-7; 7 bases line up with TRBD2. CDR3 size: 15 residues. The V segment lost 1 base and the J segment 2 bases; nucleotides outside the gene matches: 5. Germline CDR1 and CDR2: SGHTA and FQGNSA. The CDR3 region is CASSLGSGGPYEQYF. Here the CDR3 DNA reads TGTGCCAGCAGCTTAGGGTCGGGAGGCCCCTACGAGCAGTACTTC.

The rearrangement uses TRBV19 and TRBJ2-2; 11 bases match TRBD1. Germline loops: CDR1 LNHDA, CDR2 SQIVND (reference sequence). The CDR3 is 18 amino acids. Unmatched junction bases numbered 9, after V lost 3 bases and J lost 3 bases. The CDR3 sequence is CASSIYLLGQGDTGELFF. The CDR3 DNA follows: TGTGCCAGTAGTATTTACCTCCTGGGACAGGGGGACACCGGGGAGCTGTTTTTT.

This clone came up once. The J gene is TRBJ2-1, the V gene TRBV6-6, with 15 bases matching TRBD2. This CDR3 contains 15 residues. V dropped 6 bases and J dropped 9; count of bases not matched to a gene: 6. Germline CDR1 is MNHNY and CDR2 is SVGAGI (reference sequence). CDR3 DNA: TGTGCCAGCAGCGAACCGGGACTAGCGGGAGGTGAGCAGTTCTTC. Its protein is CASSEPGLAGGEQFF.

The rearrangement joins TRBV2 to TRBJ2-2; D not resolved. Trimming stripped 8 bases from V and 0 bases from J, with 7 bases between. The germline V gene has CDR1 SNHLY and CDR2 FYNNEI. There are 13 residues in the CDR3. CDR3 sequence reads: CASSLTNTGELFF. The CDR3 bases are TGTGCCAGCTCACTTACGAACACCGGGGAGCTGTTTTTT. The full variable domain, rest sourced from reference TRBV2 and TRBJ2-2, is EPEVTQTPSHQVTQMGQEVILRCVPISNHLYFYWYRQILGQKVEFLVSFYNNEISEKSEIFDDQFSVERPDGSNFTLKIRSTKLEDSAMYFCASSLTNTGELFFGEGSRLTVL.

With respect to this clone: Other DNA sequences in this specimen translate into the identical CDR3. The chain is built from TRBV2 and TRBJ2-3; 7 nucleotides agree with TRBD1. CDR1 SNHLY and CDR2 FYNNEI come from the germline V gene. V lost 5 bases, J lost 0 bases, and 2 bases stayed unmatched. The CDR3 runs to 14 residues. In DNA, the CDR3 is TGTGCCAGCAGTAGACAGGGTAGCACAGATACGCAGTATTTT. This sequence encodes CASSRQGSTDTQYF.

The CDR3 here is CASSLGTGGRAEAFF. The CDR3 coding sequence is TGTGCCAGCAGTTTAGGGACAGGGGGTCGCGCTGAAGCTTTCTTT. The chain uses TRBV28 and TRBJ1-1; 11 bases map to TRBD1. The CDR3 is 15 residues long. V dropped 2 bases and J dropped 6; count of bases not matched to a gene: 5. Germline assignment: CDR1 MDHEN and CDR2 SYDVKM. The complete variable domain, with remaining parts taken from reference TRBV28 and TRBJ1-1, reads DVKVTQSSRYLVKRTGEKVFLECVQDMDHENMFWYRQDPGLGLRLIYFSYDVKMKEKGDIPEGYSVSREKKERFSLILESASTNQTSMYLCASSLGTGGRAEAFFGQGTRLTVV.

The genes are TRBV5-4 and TRBJ1-1; possible D gene TRBD1, 6 bases. The CDR3 contains 14 residues. Germline V gene sequence: CDR1 SGHNT, CDR2 YYREEE (reference sequence). The V gene lost 5 bases and the J gene lost 1 base, with 12 bases spanning the gap. This CDR3 is CASRSGTRNTEAFF. CDR3 in DNA: TGTGCCAGCAGGTCCGGGACAAGGAACACTGAAGCTTTCTTT.

The chain links TRBV19 to TRBJ1-6, with D unresolved. CDR3 length equals 13 residues. V dropped 5 bases and J dropped 9 bases, with 11 bases sitting between them. Germline V lookup: CDR1 LNHDA, CDR2 SQIVND (reference sequence). The CDR3 DNA sequence: TGTGCCAGTAGTTCCAGTTGGCGTTCACCCCTCCACTTT. Its translation: CASSSSWRSPLHF.

This clone appeared once. J is TRBJ2-7 and V is TRBV6-8, with 14 bases matching TRBD2. The CDR3 has 17 residues. The junction had 10 bases not matched to a gene; V was cut back by 4 bases and J by 5 bases. Germline lookup yields CDR1 MNHGY and CDR2 SAAAGT. This chain's CDR3 is CASSSRGTSGRMDEQYF. CDR3 DNA sequence: TGTGCCAGCAGTTCCCGTGGGACTAGCGGGAGAATGGACGAGCAGTACTTC.

V gene TRBV5-4 combines with J gene TRBJ1-2; 7 nucleotides align to TRBD1. This CDR3 spans 15 amino acids. The junction had 10 bases not matched to a gene; V was cut back by 2 bases and J by 6 bases. The germline gives CDR1 SGHNT, CDR2 YYREEE (reference sequence). DNA for the CDR3: TGTGCCAGCAGCTTTGAAGGGAGGGGGCGAAATGGCTACACCTTC. Protein product: CASSFEGRGRNGYTF.

The rearrangement joins TRBV5-1 to TRBJ1-3; D remains ambiguous. Germline V gives CDR1 SGHRS, CDR2 YFSETQ. V dropped 0 bases and J dropped 8 bases, with 9 bases sitting between them. There are 13 residues in the CDR3. The DNA for the CDR3 is TGCGCCAGCAGCTTGGGAGTGTCGGACACCATATATTTT. Amino acid sequence: CASSLGVSDTIYF.

V is TRBV5-8 and J is TRBJ2-3, with D possibly being TRBD2 (7 bases). CDR1 SGHTS and CDR2 YDEGEE come from the germline V gene. Trimming took 5 bases from V and 4 from J, leaving 14 bases between them. CDR3 length equals 14 residues. The CDR3 DNA follows: TGTGCCAGCAGGGGGGCAGGGAGGGCAGATACGCAGTATTTT. Protein product: CASRGAGRADTQYF.

V and J are TRBV20-1 and TRBJ2-7; D remains ambiguous. Germline CDR1 and CDR2: DFQATT and SNEGSKA (reference sequence). This CDR3 region has 11 residues. Trimming removed 0 bases from V and 10 bases from J, with 10 bases in between. Written as DNA, the CDR3 is TGCAGTGCTAGAGATTCCGCAGTACAGTACTTC. This gives the protein CSARDSAVQYF.

The gene calls are TRBV5-1 and TRBJ1-1; D is ambiguous. CDR1 SGHRS and CDR2 YFSETQ come from the germline V gene. Trimming shortened V by 2 bases and J by 1 base, and 6 bases separated the two germline ends. This CDR3 region has 13 residues. CDR3 region: CASSLMGNTEAFF. The DNA for the CDR3 is TGCGCCAGCAGCTTAATGGGGAACACTGAAGCTTTCTTT.

V usage is TRBV28 and J usage is TRBJ2-7; tentative D call: TRBD2 (5 bases). Trimming stripped 3 bases from V and 5 bases from J, with 11 bases between. The CDR3 totals 13 residues. Germline lookup yields CDR1 MDHEN and CDR2 SYDVKM. CDR3 in DNA: TGTGCCAGCAGTTTCGATAGCGATGACGAGCAGTACTTC. Amino acids: CASSFDSDDEQYF.

The chain carries TRBV25-1 and TRBJ2-1; D may match TRBD1 or TRBD2 (6 bases each). V was pared by 3 bases and J by 14 bases, with 17 bases between. The CDR3 contains 13 residues. Per germline, CDR1 MGHDK and CDR2 SYGVNS. The CDR3 sequence: CASSEVPGGTKFF. Here the CDR3 DNA reads TGTGCCAGCAGTGAGGTCCCCGGCGGGACAAAGTTCTTC.